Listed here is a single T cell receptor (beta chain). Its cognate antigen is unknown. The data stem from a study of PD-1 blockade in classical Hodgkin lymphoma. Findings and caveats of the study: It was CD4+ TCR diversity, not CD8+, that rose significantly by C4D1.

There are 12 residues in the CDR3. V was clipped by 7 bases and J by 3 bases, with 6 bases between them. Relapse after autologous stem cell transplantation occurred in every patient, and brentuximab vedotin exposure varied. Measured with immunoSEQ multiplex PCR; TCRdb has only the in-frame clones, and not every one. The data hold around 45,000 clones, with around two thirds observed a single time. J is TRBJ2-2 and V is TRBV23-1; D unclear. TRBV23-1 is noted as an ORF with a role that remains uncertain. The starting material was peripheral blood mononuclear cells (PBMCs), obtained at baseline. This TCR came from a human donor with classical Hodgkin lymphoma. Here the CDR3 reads CASIVDTGELFF. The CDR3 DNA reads TGCGCCAGCATCGTCGACACCGGGGAGCTGTTTTTT.